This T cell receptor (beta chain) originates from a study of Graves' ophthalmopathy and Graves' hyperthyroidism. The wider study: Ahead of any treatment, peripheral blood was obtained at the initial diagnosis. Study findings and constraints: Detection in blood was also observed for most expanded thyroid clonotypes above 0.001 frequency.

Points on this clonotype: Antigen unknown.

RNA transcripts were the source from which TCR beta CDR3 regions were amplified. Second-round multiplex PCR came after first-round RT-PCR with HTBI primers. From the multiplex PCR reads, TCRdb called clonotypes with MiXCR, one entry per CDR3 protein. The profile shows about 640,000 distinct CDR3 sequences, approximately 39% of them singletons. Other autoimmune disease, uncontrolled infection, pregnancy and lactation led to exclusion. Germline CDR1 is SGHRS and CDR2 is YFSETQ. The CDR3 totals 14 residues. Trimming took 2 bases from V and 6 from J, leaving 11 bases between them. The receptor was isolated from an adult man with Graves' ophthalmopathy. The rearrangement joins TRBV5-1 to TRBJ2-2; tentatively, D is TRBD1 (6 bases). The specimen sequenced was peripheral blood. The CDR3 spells CASSLVQGSGELFF. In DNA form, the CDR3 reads TGCGCCAGCAGCTTAGTACAGGGCTCCGGGGAGCTGTTTTTT. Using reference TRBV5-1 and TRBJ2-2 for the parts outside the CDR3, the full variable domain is KAGVTQTPRYLIKTRGQQVTLSCSPISGHRSVSWYQQTPGQGLQFLFEYFSETQRNKGNFPGRFSGRQFSNSRSEMNVSTLELGDSALYLCASSLVQGSGELFFGEGSRLTVL.